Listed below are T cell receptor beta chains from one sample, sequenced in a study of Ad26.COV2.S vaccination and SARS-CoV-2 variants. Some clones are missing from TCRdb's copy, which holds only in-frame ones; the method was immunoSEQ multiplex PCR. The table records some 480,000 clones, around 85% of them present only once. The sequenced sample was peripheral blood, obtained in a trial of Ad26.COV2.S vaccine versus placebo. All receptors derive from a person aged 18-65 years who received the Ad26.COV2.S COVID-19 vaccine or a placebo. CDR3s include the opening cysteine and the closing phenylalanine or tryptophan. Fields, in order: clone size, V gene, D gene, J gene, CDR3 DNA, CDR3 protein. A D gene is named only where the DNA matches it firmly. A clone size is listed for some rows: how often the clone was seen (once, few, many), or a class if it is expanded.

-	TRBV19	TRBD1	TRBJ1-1	TGTGCCAGCCACCCCCGGGACAGAGGAACTGAAGCTTTCTTT	CASHPRDRGTEAFF
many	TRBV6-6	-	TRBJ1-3	TGTGCCAGCAGTTACTTGACGGGTGGAAACACCATATATTTT	CASSYLTGGNTIYF
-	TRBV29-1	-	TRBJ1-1	TGCAGCGTTGATCGCAGACTCGACACTGAAGCTTTCTTT	CSVDRRLDTEAFF
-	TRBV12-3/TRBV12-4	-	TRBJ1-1	TGTGCCAGCATACGAGGGGAGCGCGCTGAAGCTTTCTTT	CASIRGERAEAFF
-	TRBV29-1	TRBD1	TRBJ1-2	TGCAGCGTTGCGGGACAGACCACGGGCTATGGCTACACCTTC	CSVAGQTTGYGYTF
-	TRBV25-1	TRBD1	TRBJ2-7	TGTGCCACCGGATACTCAGGGGGAAACGAGCAGTACTTC	CATGYSGGNEQYF
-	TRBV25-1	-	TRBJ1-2	TGTGCCAGCAGCCCCAGGGGAACGTATGATGGCTACACCTTC	CASSPRGTYDGYTF
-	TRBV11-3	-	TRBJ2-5	TGTGCCAGCAGCTTAGTCTTCCAAGAGACCCAGTACTTC	CASSLVFQETQYF
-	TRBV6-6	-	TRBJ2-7	TGTGCCAGCATGGGGAACAGCGACGAGCAGTACTTC	CASMGNSDEQYF
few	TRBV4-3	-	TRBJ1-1	TGCGCCAGCAGCCAAGATTCAGGGCAGAACACTGAAGCTTTCTTT	CASSQDSGQNTEAFF
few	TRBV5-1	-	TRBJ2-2	TGCGCCAGCAGCTTGTTAGGCGTCGACTCGCACGGGGAGCTGTTTTTT	CASSLLGVDSHGELFF
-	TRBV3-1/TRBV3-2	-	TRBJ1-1	TGTGCCAGCAGCCGAGGCACTGAAGCTTTCTTT	CASSRGTEAFF
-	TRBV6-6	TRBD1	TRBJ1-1	TGTGCCAGCAGTATAGGGACAGGACCTGAAGCTTTCTTT	CASSIGTGPEAFF
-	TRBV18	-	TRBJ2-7	TGTGCCAGCTCCGTCTCCCAAGACTACGAGCAGTACTTC	CASSVSQDYEQYF
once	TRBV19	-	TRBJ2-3	TGTGCCAGTCGACCCCCGGGACACCCTAGCGCAGATACGCAGTATTTT	CASRPPGHPSADTQYF
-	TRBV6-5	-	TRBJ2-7	TGTGCCAGCAGCATAAACTCCGAGCAGTACTTC	CASSINSEQYF
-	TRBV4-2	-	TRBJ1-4	TGTGCCAGCAGCCAAGAACAGACGGCGGAGGAAAAACTGTTTTTT	CASSQEQTAEEKLFF
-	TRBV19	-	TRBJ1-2	TGTGCCAGTAGTACGTCGACAGGCTATGGCTACACCTTC	CASSTSTGYGYTF
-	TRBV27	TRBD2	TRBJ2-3	TGTGCCAGCAATGGACTAGCGGGACTAACAGATACGCAGTATTTT	CASNGLAGLTDTQYF
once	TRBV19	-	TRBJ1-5	TGTGCCAGTAGTATGAGAGGAGGGGGGGATAGCAATCAGCCCCAGCATTTT	CASSMRGGGDSNQPQHF
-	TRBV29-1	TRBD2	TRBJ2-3	TGCAGCGTTGAAACTAGCGGGATTTCTGGGGATCCCACAGATACGCAGTATTTT	CSVETSGISGDPTDTQYF